Listed below are T cell receptor beta chains from one sample, sequenced in a study of blood T cell repertoires in COVID-19. Clones were read by immunoSEQ multiplex PCR, and TCRdb kept only the in-frame ones, dropping some. The table includes about 210,000 clones, more than 75% detected once. The sample consisted of peripheral blood. These TCRs come from a man aged 55-75 years who had recovered from COVID-19. Each CDR3 is given with its conserved first and last residue. Each record gives: clone size, D gene, CDR3 length, V gene, J gene, CDR3 DNA, CDR3 protein. A D gene is named only where the DNA matches it firmly. The size field is filled for only some rows; it gives once, few, many or a size class.

-	TRBD2	16	TRBV7-3	TRBJ2-1	TGTGCCAGCAGAAAATCCGGGACTAGCGGGGGCAATGAGCAGTTCTTC	CASRKSGTSGGNEQFF
-	-	12	TRBV19	TRBJ2-1	TGTGCCAGTAGTATGGTGTCCCTACAGCAGTTCTTC	CASSMVSLQQFF
-	TRBD2	14	TRBV5-4	TRBJ2-7	TGTGCCAGCAGCGTGGGACTAGTCTCCTACGAGCAGTACTTC	CASSVGLVSYEQYF
-	-	15	TRBV15	TRBJ1-4	TGTGCCACCAGCAGAGAAAGACACTCTAATGAAAAACTGTTTTTT	CATSRERHSNEKLFF
-	TRBD1	14	TRBV19	TRBJ1-1	TGTGCCAGTAAGGACAGGGCAGGTGGCACTGAAGCTTTCTTT	CASKDRAGGTEAFF
-	TRBD1	15	TRBV6-4	TRBJ1-5	TGTGCCAGCACTAGGGGACAGCGCGTCAATCAGCCCCAGCATTTT	CASTRGQRVNQPQHF
once	-	13	TRBV29-1	TRBJ1-2	TGCAGCGTGATTGGACAGACCCACTATGGCTACACCTTC	CSVIGQTHYGYTF
-	TRBD1	18	TRBV19	TRBJ2-4	TGTGCCAGTAGTAGGACGGGGACAGGACTTCTAGCCAAAAACATTCAGTACTTC	CASSRTGTGLLAKNIQYF
-	TRBD1	13	TRBV12-3/TRBV12-4	TRBJ1-5	TGTGCCAGCAGGTCCACAGGGGCTCAGCCCCAGCATTTT	CASRSTGAQPQHF
-	TRBD1	15	TRBV19	TRBJ2-5	TGTGCCAGTAGTATGCACAGGGGTGGCGACGAGACCCAGTACTTC	CASSMHRGGDETQYF
once	TRBD1	18	TRBV28	TRBJ1-5	TGTGCCAGCAGTTTCCGCCATAAGACGACAGGGTTGGATCAGCCCCAGCATTTT	CASSFRHKTTGLDQPQHF
-	TRBD1	15	TRBV4-2	TRBJ2-7	TGTGCCAGCAGCCAGGCCGGGACAGGGGATCACGAGCAGTACTTC	CASSQAGTGDHEQYF
-	-	14	TRBV29-1	TRBJ1-1	TGCAGCGTTGATAGGCCCACGGGGGGCACTGAAGCTTTCTTT	CSVDRPTGGTEAFF
-	TRBD1	14	TRBV30	TRBJ2-2	TGTGCCTGGAGCCGGGACAGCAACACCGGGGAGCTGTTTTTT	CAWSRDSNTGELFF
-	-	15	TRBV7-3	TRBJ2-1	TGTGCCAGCAGTTTTGTACTAGCCGGGTACAATGAGCAGTTCTTC	CASSFVLAGYNEQFF
-	-	14	TRBV6-6	TRBJ2-7	TGTGCCAGCAGTTATGGGGAGTGGTCCTACGAGCAGTACTTC	CASSYGEWSYEQYF
-	TRBD1	16	TRBV18	TRBJ1-5	TGTGCCAGCTCACCCGGGGTAGGGGGCGTGATTCAGCCCCAGCATTTT	CASSPGVGGVIQPQHF
few	-	14	TRBV18	TRBJ1-4	TGTGCCAGCTTCCCTGGACAGACTAATGAAAAACTGTTTTTT	CASFPGQTNEKLFF
-	-	17	TRBV9	TRBJ2-3	TGTGCCAGCAGCGTAGGTCCCGGGAGAGAGTATTCGGATACGCAGTATTTT	CASSVGPGREYSDTQYF
-	-	13	TRBV28	TRBJ1-1	TGTGCCAGCAGGTCAGGCTCCGCGACTGAAGCTTTCTTT	CASRSGSATEAFF
once	TRBD2	13	TRBV19	TRBJ2-3	TGTGCCAGTGAAGGTAGCGGGACAGATACGCAGTATTTT	CASEGSGTDTQYF
-	-	15	TRBV7-8	TRBJ2-7	TGTGCCAGCAGCCTGAGAGTACTTAGCGCCTACGAGCAGTACTTC	CASSLRVLSAYEQYF
-	TRBD1	16	TRBV6-6	TRBJ2-7	TGTGCCAGCAGTTCATCCGGGACAGTGTTGACCTACGAGCAGTACTTC	CASSSSGTVLTYEQYF
-	-	13	TRBV28	TRBJ1-2	TGTGCCAGCAGGTCTACAGGTACCAGTGGCTACACCTTC	CASRSTGTSGYTF
-	TRBD2	15	TRBV28	TRBJ2-3	TGTGCCAGCGTCCCCGGGACTAGCGGGAGTTTAACGCAGTATTTT	CASVPGTSGSLTQYF
-	-	12	TRBV6-5	TRBJ2-7	TGTGCCAGCAGTTCCATCTCCTACGAGCAGTACTTC	CASSSISYEQYF
-	TRBD2	13	TRBV30	TRBJ2-1	TGTGCCTGGGAACTAGCGGGAGCTCTTGAGCAGTTCTTC	CAWELAGALEQFF
-	-	12	TRBV7-6	TRBJ2-1	TGTGCCAGCAGCTTAGGAGGGGGGGGCCCGTTCTTC	CASSLGGGGPFF
-	-	17	TRBV9	TRBJ1-2	TGTGCCAGCAGCGTAGATCCACAGGGAACTATTAACTATGGCTACACCTTC	CASSVDPQGTINYGYTF
-	TRBD1	15	TRBV7-7	TRBJ2-5	TGTGCCAGCAGCTTATTTGACAGGGTGGAAGAGACCCAGTACTTC	CASSLFDRVEETQYF
-	-	15	TRBV7-3	TRBJ2-1	TGTGCCAGCAGCTTTAACATGGGCAACCACAATGAGCAGTTCTTC	CASSFNMGNHNEQFF
-	-	13	TRBV30	TRBJ2-2	TGTGCCTGGGCAACTAGGAACACCGGGGAGCTGTTTTTT	CAWATRNTGELFF
-	-	13	TRBV5-1	TRBJ1-1	TGCGCCAGCAGCTTGGCGTCGGAGAGTGAAGCTTTCTTT	CASSLASESEAFF
-	TRBD1	20	TRBV19	TRBJ1-3	TGTGCCAGTAGTATCGGTCCTGGACAGGGGGCCGATGGCTCTGGAAACACCATATATTTT	CASSIGPGQGADGSGNTIYF